This entry lists 2 T cell receptor beta chains sequenced from one sample in a study of CXCR3-negative and CXCR3-positive naive CD8 T cells. The TRB libraries of cDNA were built by UMI-labeled 5' RACE. After re-calling the 5' RACE reads, TCRdb lists one entry per CDR3 protein, DNA absent. The sample table includes about 130,000 distinct CDR3 sequences. Input material: naive CXCR3- CD8+ T cells from blood. Stated subset: CD45RO-CCR7+CD27+CD95- naive CD8+ T cells lacking CXCR3 (TNR3-). The receptors originated from a human donor in good health. Some clones in this sample may be carry-over from other donors' samples.

This chain connects TRBV11-1 to TRBJ2-7. This CDR3 contains 14 residues. The germline CDR1 and CDR2 sequences are SGHAT and FQDESV (reference sequence). The CDR3 loop reads CASSYEVSTYEQYF.

The chain combines TRBV27 with TRBJ2-7; lacking DNA, the TRBD1 call made by TCRdb goes unchecked. This CDR3 has 15 amino acids. Germline CDR1 and CDR2: MNHEY and SMNVEV (reference sequence). This CDR3 reads CATIKRRTGSYEQYF.